This T cell receptor beta chain comes out of a study of T-cell reconstitution after alpha-beta-depleted transplantation in children. TCRbeta library preparation incorporated unique molecular identifiers. TCRdb reprocessed the PCR reads with MiXCR, giving one entry per CDR3 protein. The table shows hundreds of thousands of distinct CDR3 sequences, with 24% occurring only once. In its sample, this clonotype was seen a few times. V lost 4 bases and J lost 1, with 11 bases in between. This CDR3 contains 14 residues. Germline V gives CDR1 SGDLS, CDR2 YYNGEE. This specimen was PBMCs, mostly from graft donor cells, taken 360 days after TCRalphabeta/CD19-depleted stem cell transplant. The TCR comes from a female patient aged 2-9 years who had a stem cell transplant for congenital amegakaryocytic thrombocytopenia, so the T cells may come from the graft donor. The chain joins TRBV9 to TRBJ1-1; D may be TRBD1 (6 bases). The CDR3 nucleotides read TGTGCCAGCAGCCCAAGGACAGAGAACACTGAAGCTTTCTTT. This translates into CASSPRTENTEAFF.